This T cell receptor beta chain was retrieved from a study of response to subunit inactivated influenza vaccine. Study observations and caveats: Authors suggested each seasonal flu vaccination may recruit only limited numbers of new T cells.

TCRdb used MiXCR to reprocess the RT-PCR reads, holding one entry per CDR3 protein. The table lists about 190,000 distinct CDR3 sequences, around 14% of them singletons. The germline CDR1 and CDR2 sequences are SGHDT and YYEEEE. Trimming cost V 6 bases and J 2 bases, with 15 bases left between them. The CDR3 sequence is 15 residues long. Details on this clonotype: Its specificity is not known.

The chain carries TRBV5-6 and TRBJ2-1; either TRBD1 or TRBD2 may fit D (5 bases each). This TCR came from a man in his fifties or sixties who received an inactivated influenza vaccine. The sample in question was CD8+ T cells sorted from PBMCs, obtained 5 to 6 days after vaccination. The CDR3 nucleotides read TGTGCCAGCAACTACTGGGGGTCTCCCTACAATGAGCAGTTCTTC. Translated: CASNYWGSPYNEQFF. The whole variable domain, remainder taken from reference TRBV5-6 and TRBJ2-1, is DAGVTQSPTHLIKTRGQQVTLRCSPKSGHDTVSWYQQALGQGPQFIFQYYEEEERQRGNFPDRFSGHQFPNYSSELNVNALLLGDSALYLCASNYWGSPYNEQFFGPGTRLTVL.